This T cell receptor (beta chain) was captured in a study of control samples from healthy donors and cancer patients (dated by TCRdb to the early 2020s). For this clone: Its antigen is currently not known. Base qualities are not provided; no much larger clone lies one nucleotide away.

For this chain, trimming is 2 bases at the V end and 2 bases at the J end, and the number of junction bases without a gene match is 7. The CDR3 numbers 16 residues from cysteine through phenylalanine. Only the CDR3 region is kept as DNA, spanning 48 bases read in frame from base 1. CDR1 and CDR2 are drawn from the germline V gene: SGHTS, YDEGEE. Libraries were made using the immunoSEQ multiplex PCR assay. Imported from immuneACCESS, the table was reduced by TCRdb to in-frame sequences with V and J called. These copies leave out some clones; in studies compared against another copy, an unresolved V gene accounts for under half, and the cause of the remainder is not known. This sample holds about 150,000 clones; 94% were observed only once. 1.1% to 1.5% of the sample is held by the ten biggest clonotypes.

The sequencing input was blood. This clonotype was sampled from a woman aged 18-30 years in good health. The rearrangement joined TRBV5-8 to TRBJ2-3, with 8 bases in between that match TRBD2. The CDR3 region reads CASSFTSGAFTDTQYF. The bases read TGTGCCAGCAGCTTTACTAGCGGAGCCTTCACAGATACGCAGTATTTT.